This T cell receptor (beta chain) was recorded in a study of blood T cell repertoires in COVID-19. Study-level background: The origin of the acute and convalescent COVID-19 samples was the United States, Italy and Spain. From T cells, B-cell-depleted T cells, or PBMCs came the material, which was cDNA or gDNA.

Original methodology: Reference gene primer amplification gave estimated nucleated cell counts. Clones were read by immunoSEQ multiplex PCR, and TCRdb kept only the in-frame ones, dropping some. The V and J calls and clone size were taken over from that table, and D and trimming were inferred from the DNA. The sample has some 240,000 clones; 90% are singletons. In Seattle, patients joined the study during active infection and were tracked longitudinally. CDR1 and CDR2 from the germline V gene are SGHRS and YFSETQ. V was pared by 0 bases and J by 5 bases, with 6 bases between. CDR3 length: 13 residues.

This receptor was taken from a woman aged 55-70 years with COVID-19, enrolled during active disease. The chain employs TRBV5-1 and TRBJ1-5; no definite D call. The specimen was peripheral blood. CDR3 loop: CASSLAEDQPQHF. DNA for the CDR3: TGCGCCAGCAGCTTGGCCGAGGATCAGCCCCAGCATTTT. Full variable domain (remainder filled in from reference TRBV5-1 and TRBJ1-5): KAGVTQTPRYLIKTRGQQVTLSCSPISGHRSVSWYQQTPGQGLQFLFEYFSETQRNKGNFPGRFSGRQFSNSRSEMNVSTLELGDSALYLCASSLAEDQPQHFGDGTRLSIL.